The rows below give T cell receptor beta chains drawn from one sample of a study of T cell changes during pregnancy in multiple sclerosis. TCRdb keeps only in-frame clones here, not all; method: immunoSEQ multiplex PCR. The sample contains around 25,000 clones, around four fifths of which appear only once. The starting material was CD8+ T cells from peripheral blood mononuclear cells, obtained in the first trimester of pregnancy. The receptor set was obtained from a female donor in good health, enrolled as a control in a pregnancy study. Both conserved end residues are part of each CDR3. The order of the fields is V gene, D gene, clone size, J gene, CDR3 DNA, CDR3 protein. The D gene is left open where the match is weak. The size entry is marked missing in some rows and otherwise reads once, few, many or a size class.

v_call: TRBV25-1
d_call: TRBD1
clone_size: -
j_call: TRBJ1-2
cdr3_nt: TGTGCCAGCAGTGACCCCGGACAGGGGCTGCCTTCTAACTATGGCTACACCTTC
cdr3_aa: CASSDPGQGLPSNYGYTF

v_call: TRBV4-2
d_call: TRBD2
clone_size: -
j_call: TRBJ2-7
cdr3_nt: TGTGCCAGCAGCCCGCCGCAGCTAGGCGGGAGAGGAGGGGACCCCTACGAGCAGTACTTC
cdr3_aa: CASSPPQLGGRGGDPYEQYF

v_call: TRBV28
d_call: TRBD2
clone_size: many
j_call: TRBJ2-1
cdr3_nt: TGTGCCAGCAGTTCCCGAGGGAGCGGGAAAGCCAATGAGCAGTTCTTC
cdr3_aa: CASSSRGSGKANEQFF

v_call: TRBV9
d_call: -
clone_size: -
j_call: TRBJ1-2
cdr3_nt: TGTGCCAGCAGCGTAGAAGGGGGAGCTAACTATGGCTACACCTTC
cdr3_aa: CASSVEGGANYGYTF

v_call: TRBV30
d_call: TRBD1
clone_size: -
j_call: TRBJ2-7
cdr3_nt: TGTGCCTGGAGAGCTGGGACAGGAACGTCCTACGAGCAGTACTTC
cdr3_aa: CAWRAGTGTSYEQYF

v_call: TRBV19
d_call: -
clone_size: -
j_call: TRBJ1-2
cdr3_nt: TGTGCCAGTAGGCAGGCAAATAACTATGGCTACACCTTC
cdr3_aa: CASRQANNYGYTF

v_call: TRBV5-6
d_call: -
clone_size: -
j_call: TRBJ1-2
cdr3_nt: TGTGCCAGCAGCCCCGGGGGGGCCATCTATGGCTACACCTTC
cdr3_aa: CASSPGGAIYGYTF

v_call: TRBV4-1
d_call: -
clone_size: -
j_call: TRBJ1-5
cdr3_nt: TGCGCCAGCGATGGACAGTATAGCAATCAGCCCCAGCATTTT
cdr3_aa: CASDGQYSNQPQHF

v_call: TRBV13
d_call: -
clone_size: -
j_call: TRBJ2-5
cdr3_nt: TGTGCCAGCAGCTTAGGTGGCGGAGAGACCCAGTACTTC
cdr3_aa: CASSLGGGETQYF

v_call: TRBV15
d_call: TRBD1
clone_size: -
j_call: TRBJ2-3
cdr3_nt: TGTGCCACCAGCAGCGCCCGGGGGACAGGATTCACAGATACGCAGTATTTT
cdr3_aa: CATSSARGTGFTDTQYF

v_call: TRBV6-4
d_call: -
clone_size: -
j_call: TRBJ2-2
cdr3_nt: TGTGCCAGCAGCGAAGGGGATTCCGGGGAGCTGTTTTTT
cdr3_aa: CASSEGDSGELFF

v_call: TRBV2
d_call: -
clone_size: -
j_call: TRBJ2-7
cdr3_nt: TGTGCCAGCAACTACAGGGACTCCTACGAGCAGTACTTC
cdr3_aa: CASNYRDSYEQYF

v_call: TRBV6-4
d_call: TRBD2
clone_size: -
j_call: TRBJ2-3
cdr3_nt: TGTGCCAGCAGTGTAGCGGGAGGGCCAGATACGCAGTATTTT
cdr3_aa: CASSVAGGPDTQYF

v_call: TRBV5-1
d_call: -
clone_size: -
j_call: TRBJ1-1
cdr3_nt: TGCGCCAGCTCCACCTGGGGGGAGGACACTGAAGCTTTCTTT
cdr3_aa: CASSTWGEDTEAFF

v_call: TRBV13
d_call: TRBD1
clone_size: -
j_call: TRBJ1-6
cdr3_nt: TGTGCTAGCAGCTTAGGGACAGGTACTAATTCACCCCTCCACTTT
cdr3_aa: CASSLGTGTNSPLHF

v_call: TRBV21-1
d_call: -
clone_size: -
j_call: TRBJ2-1
cdr3_nt: TGTGCCAGCAGCAAAGGTAGGTCTAGCGGGGGGGACTTCAATGAGCAGTTCTTC
cdr3_aa: CASSKGRSSGGDFNEQFF

v_call: TRBV7-2
d_call: TRBD1
clone_size: -
j_call: TRBJ2-7
cdr3_nt: TGTGCCAGCAGCCCCGGGACAGGGTCAAACTACGAGCAGTACTTC
cdr3_aa: CASSPGTGSNYEQYF

v_call: TRBV6-5
d_call: -
clone_size: -
j_call: TRBJ1-1
cdr3_nt: TGTGCCAGCAGTTCAGGGAACACTGAAGCTTTCTTT
cdr3_aa: CASSSGNTEAFF

v_call: TRBV4-3
d_call: TRBD2
clone_size: once
j_call: TRBJ2-7
cdr3_nt: TGCGCCAGCAGCCAAGTTAGCGGGGGGGCTTACGAGCAGTACTTC
cdr3_aa: CASSQVSGGAYEQYF

v_call: TRBV19
d_call: -
clone_size: -
j_call: TRBJ2-3
cdr3_nt: TGTGCCCAAGGGGCGGCTAGCGAGAGCACAGATACGCAGTATTTT
cdr3_aa: CAQGAASESTDTQYF

v_call: TRBV7-3
d_call: -
clone_size: -
j_call: TRBJ2-1
cdr3_nt: TGTGCCAGCAGCCGACTCCGCGGGTTCGATGAGCAGTTCTTC
cdr3_aa: CASSRLRGFDEQFF

v_call: TRBV27
d_call: -
clone_size: -
j_call: TRBJ1-3
cdr3_nt: TGTGCCAGCAGTCTGGCGGGAGGTAGCTCTGGAAACACCATATATTTT
cdr3_aa: CASSLAGGSSGNTIYF

v_call: TRBV28
d_call: TRBD1
clone_size: -
j_call: TRBJ2-7
cdr3_nt: TGTGCCAGCAGTTTAGGACAGGGGAGTTACGAGCAGTACTTC
cdr3_aa: CASSLGQGSYEQYF

v_call: TRBV19
d_call: -
clone_size: many
j_call: TRBJ1-6
cdr3_nt: TGTGCCAGTAATGATCGGGGGTACTCACCCCTCCACTTT
cdr3_aa: CASNDRGYSPLHF

v_call: TRBV28
d_call: TRBD1
clone_size: -
j_call: TRBJ2-7
cdr3_nt: TGTGCCAGTAACGTAGCGACCCTCAGGGGGGAGCAGTACTTC
cdr3_aa: CASNVATLRGEQYF

v_call: TRBV19
d_call: -
clone_size: -
j_call: TRBJ1-1
cdr3_nt: TGTGCCAGTAAAAGTTGGGGACTTGAAGCTTTCTTT
cdr3_aa: CASKSWGLEAFF

v_call: TRBV7-7
d_call: TRBD2
clone_size: -
j_call: TRBJ2-2
cdr3_nt: TGTGCTAGCAGCTCCGGGACTAGCGGGAGAGAGGGCGGGGAGCTGTTTTTT
cdr3_aa: CASSSGTSGREGGELFF

v_call: TRBV4-3
d_call: TRBD1
clone_size: -
j_call: TRBJ1-5
cdr3_nt: TGCGCCAGCAGCCAAGAACCCGGGACAGCATATAGCAATCAGCCCCAGCATTTT
cdr3_aa: CASSQEPGTAYSNQPQHF

v_call: TRBV2
d_call: -
clone_size: -
j_call: TRBJ2-7
cdr3_nt: TGTGCCAGCAGATTAGCGGTCTACGAGCAGTACTTC
cdr3_aa: CASRLAVYEQYF

v_call: TRBV7-9
d_call: TRBD2
clone_size: -
j_call: TRBJ2-7
cdr3_nt: TGTGCCAGCAGCTCCGGGACTACCTCCTACGAGCAGTACTTC
cdr3_aa: CASSSGTTSYEQYF

v_call: TRBV6-6
d_call: TRBD1
clone_size: -
j_call: TRBJ2-7
cdr3_nt: TGTGCCAGTCAACCCCCGGACAGGATTTACGAGCAGTACTTC
cdr3_aa: CASQPPDRIYEQYF

v_call: TRBV6-5
d_call: TRBD2
clone_size: once
j_call: TRBJ2-3
cdr3_nt: TGTGCCAAAGGTGGAGGCGGGAGGGCCCCAGATACGCAGTATTTT
cdr3_aa: CAKGGGGRAPDTQYF

v_call: TRBV10-2
d_call: TRBD1
clone_size: -
j_call: TRBJ2-7
cdr3_nt: TGCGCCAGCAGGCGGACAGGGGACGGGTCCTACGAGCAGTACTTC
cdr3_aa: CASRRTGDGSYEQYF

v_call: TRBV29-1
d_call: TRBD1
clone_size: -
j_call: TRBJ2-7
cdr3_nt: TGCAGCGTTGGCGACAGGGGGCCCCCCGAGCAGTACTTC
cdr3_aa: CSVGDRGPPEQYF

v_call: TRBV4-1
d_call: TRBD1
clone_size: few
j_call: TRBJ1-2
cdr3_nt: TGCGCCAGCAGCCAAGACAGGGGGTTCAACTATGGCTACACCTTC
cdr3_aa: CASSQDRGFNYGYTF

v_call: TRBV5-6
d_call: -
clone_size: -
j_call: TRBJ2-3
cdr3_nt: TGTGCCAGCAGCCCAGATGAAGATACGCAGTATTTT
cdr3_aa: CASSPDEDTQYF

v_call: TRBV6-4
d_call: TRBD2
clone_size: -
j_call: TRBJ2-1
cdr3_nt: TGTGCCAGCAGTGAAGGGTCTAGCGGGGGGCATGAGCAGTTCTTC
cdr3_aa: CASSEGSSGGHEQFF

v_call: TRBV4-3
d_call: -
clone_size: many
j_call: TRBJ2-4
cdr3_nt: TGCGCCAGCAGCCAGGGACCGGAGGGACCAAAAAACATTCAGTACTTC
cdr3_aa: CASSQGPEGPKNIQYF

v_call: TRBV2
d_call: -
clone_size: -
j_call: TRBJ2-1
cdr3_nt: TGTGCCAGCATTTCGGCCTTAGTTCAAGCCCGCGGTGAGCAGTTCTTC
cdr3_aa: CASISALVQARGEQFF

v_call: TRBV6-4
d_call: -
clone_size: -
j_call: TRBJ2-6
cdr3_nt: TGTGCCAGCAGTGACTCCGGGAGCTCTGGGGCCAACGTCCTGACTTTC
cdr3_aa: CASSDSGSSGANVLTF

v_call: TRBV7-9
d_call: -
clone_size: -
j_call: TRBJ2-5
cdr3_nt: TGTGCCAGCAGCTCAGGGTCTTATCAAGAGACCCAGTACTTC
cdr3_aa: CASSSGSYQETQYF

v_call: TRBV9
d_call: TRBD2
clone_size: -
j_call: TRBJ2-3
cdr3_nt: TGTGCCAGCACCGAAGCGGGAGGTCTCACAGATACGCAGTATTTT
cdr3_aa: CASTEAGGLTDTQYF

v_call: TRBV9
d_call: TRBD2
clone_size: once
j_call: TRBJ2-1
cdr3_nt: TGTGCCAGCAGCGTAGCGGCGGGGGGCAATGAGCAGTTCTTC
cdr3_aa: CASSVAAGGNEQFF

v_call: TRBV5-1
d_call: TRBD1
clone_size: -
j_call: TRBJ1-4
cdr3_nt: TGCGCCAGCAGCTGGGAGGGACAGGGTAATGAAAAACTGTTTTTT
cdr3_aa: CASSWEGQGNEKLFF

v_call: TRBV5-5
d_call: TRBD1
clone_size: -
j_call: TRBJ1-5
cdr3_nt: TGTGCCAGCAGCCGGGGACAGATTAGCAATCAGCCCCAGCATTTT
cdr3_aa: CASSRGQISNQPQHF

v_call: TRBV7-2
d_call: -
clone_size: few
j_call: TRBJ2-7
cdr3_nt: TGTGCCAGCAGCTATCCCCGGCGGAGCTCCTACGAGCAGTACTTC
cdr3_aa: CASSYPRRSSYEQYF

v_call: TRBV19
d_call: TRBD2
clone_size: -
j_call: TRBJ2-2
cdr3_nt: TGTGCCAGTAGATCAGCGGGGTGGCTGTTTTTT
cdr3_aa: CASRSAGWLFF

v_call: TRBV6-4
d_call: -
clone_size: -
j_call: TRBJ2-3
cdr3_nt: TGTGCCAGCAGTGAGTCAGGTAGCACAGATACGCAGTATTTT
cdr3_aa: CASSESGSTDTQYF

v_call: TRBV30
d_call: TRBD2
clone_size: -
j_call: TRBJ2-2
cdr3_nt: TGTGCCTGGGGGAGGGCGAACACCGGGGAGCTGTTTTTT
cdr3_aa: CAWGRANTGELFF

v_call: TRBV4-3
d_call: TRBD2
clone_size: -
j_call: TRBJ2-6
cdr3_nt: TGCGCCAGCAGCGCCAGCGGGGGGGAATCTGGGGCCAACGTCCTGACTTTC
cdr3_aa: CASSASGGESGANVLTF

v_call: TRBV9
d_call: TRBD2
clone_size: -
j_call: TRBJ2-3
cdr3_nt: TGTGCCAGCAGCGTAGATCCCACTGGACTAGCGGGGGTCACAGATACGCAGTATTTT
cdr3_aa: CASSVDPTGLAGVTDTQYF

v_call: TRBV7-8
d_call: -
clone_size: few
j_call: TRBJ2-1
cdr3_nt: TGTGCCAGCAGCCCTAACGGAGGGAGCTCCTACAATGAGCAGTTCTTC
cdr3_aa: CASSPNGGSSYNEQFF

v_call: TRBV9
d_call: TRBD1
clone_size: -
j_call: TRBJ2-7
cdr3_nt: TGTGCCAGCAGCGAAGGACAGGCCGCGGCTGAGCAGTACTTC
cdr3_aa: CASSEGQAAAEQYF

v_call: TRBV4-3
d_call: TRBD2
clone_size: -
j_call: TRBJ2-7
cdr3_nt: TGCGCCAGCAGCCAACGGGAGGGGGAGTTCTACGAGCAGTACTTC
cdr3_aa: CASSQREGEFYEQYF

v_call: TRBV4-2
d_call: -
clone_size: -
j_call: TRBJ1-6
cdr3_nt: TGTGCCAGCAGCCAAAGTGAGGGAGGGAGCTCACCCCTCCACTTT
cdr3_aa: CASSQSEGGSSPLHF

v_call: TRBV27
d_call: TRBD2
clone_size: -
j_call: TRBJ2-7
cdr3_nt: TGTGCCAGCAGAGCTAGCGGGGGGGCTTGGTACGAGCAGTACTTC
cdr3_aa: CASRASGGAWYEQYF

v_call: TRBV11-2
d_call: TRBD1
clone_size: -
j_call: TRBJ2-7
cdr3_nt: TGTGCCAGCAGCTCGACAGGGGTGGACGAGCAGTACTTC
cdr3_aa: CASSSTGVDEQYF

v_call: TRBV7-9
d_call: -
clone_size: -
j_call: TRBJ2-4
cdr3_nt: TGTGCCAGCAGCTTGAGTGGTGGGGGCTTGACCAAAAACATTCAGTACTTC
cdr3_aa: CASSLSGGGLTKNIQYF

v_call: TRBV7-2
d_call: TRBD2
clone_size: -
j_call: TRBJ2-7
cdr3_nt: TGTGCCAGCAGCTGGACTAGCACCGAGCAGTACTTC
cdr3_aa: CASSWTSTEQYF

v_call: TRBV4-1
d_call: -
clone_size: once
j_call: TRBJ2-7
cdr3_nt: TGCGCCAGCAGCCTCGACAAAATTACAGCCTACGAGCAGTACTTC
cdr3_aa: CASSLDKITAYEQYF